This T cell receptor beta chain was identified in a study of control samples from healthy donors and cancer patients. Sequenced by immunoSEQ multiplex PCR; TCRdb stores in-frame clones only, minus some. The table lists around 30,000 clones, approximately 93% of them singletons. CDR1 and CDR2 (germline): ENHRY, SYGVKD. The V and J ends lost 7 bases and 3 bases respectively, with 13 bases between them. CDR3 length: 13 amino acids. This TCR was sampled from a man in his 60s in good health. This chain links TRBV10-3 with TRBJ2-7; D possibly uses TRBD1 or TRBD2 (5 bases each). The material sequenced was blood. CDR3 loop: CAIKEGTYYEQYF. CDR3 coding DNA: TGTGCCATCAAAGAAGGGACGTACTACGAGCAGTACTTC.